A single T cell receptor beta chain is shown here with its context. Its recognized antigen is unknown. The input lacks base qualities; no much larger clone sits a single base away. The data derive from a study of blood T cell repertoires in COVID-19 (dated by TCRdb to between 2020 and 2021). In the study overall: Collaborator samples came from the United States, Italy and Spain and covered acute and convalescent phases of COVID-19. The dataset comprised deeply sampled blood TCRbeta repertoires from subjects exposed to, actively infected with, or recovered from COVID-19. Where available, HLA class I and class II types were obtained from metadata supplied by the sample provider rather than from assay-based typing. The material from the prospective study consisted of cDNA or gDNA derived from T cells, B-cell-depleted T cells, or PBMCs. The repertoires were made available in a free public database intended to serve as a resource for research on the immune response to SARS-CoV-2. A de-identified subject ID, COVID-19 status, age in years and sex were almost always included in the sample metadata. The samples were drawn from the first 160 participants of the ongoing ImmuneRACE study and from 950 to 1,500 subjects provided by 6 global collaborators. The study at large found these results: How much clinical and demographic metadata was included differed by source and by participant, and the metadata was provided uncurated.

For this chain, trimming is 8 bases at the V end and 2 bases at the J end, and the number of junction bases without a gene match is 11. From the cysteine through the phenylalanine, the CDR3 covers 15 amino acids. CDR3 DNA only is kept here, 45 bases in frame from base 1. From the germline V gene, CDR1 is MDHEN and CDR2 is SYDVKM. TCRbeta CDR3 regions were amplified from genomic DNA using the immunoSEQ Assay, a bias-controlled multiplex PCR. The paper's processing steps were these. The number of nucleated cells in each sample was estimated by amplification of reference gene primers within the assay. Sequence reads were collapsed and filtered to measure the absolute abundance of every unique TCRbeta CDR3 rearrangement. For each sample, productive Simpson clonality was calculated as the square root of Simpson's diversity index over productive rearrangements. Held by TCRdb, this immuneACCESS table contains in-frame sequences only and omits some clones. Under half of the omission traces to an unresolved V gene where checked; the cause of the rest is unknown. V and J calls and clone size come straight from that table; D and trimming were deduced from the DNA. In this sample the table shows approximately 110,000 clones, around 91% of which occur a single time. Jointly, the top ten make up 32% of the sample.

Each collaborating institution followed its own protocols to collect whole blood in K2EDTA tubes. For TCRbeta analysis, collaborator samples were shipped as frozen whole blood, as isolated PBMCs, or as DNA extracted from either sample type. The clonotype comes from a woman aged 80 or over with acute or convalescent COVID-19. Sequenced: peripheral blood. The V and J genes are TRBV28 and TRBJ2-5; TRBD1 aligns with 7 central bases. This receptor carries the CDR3 CASSSAGTVQETQYF. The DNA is TGTGCCAGCTCAAGCGCCGGGACAGTACAAGAGACCCAGTACTTC.